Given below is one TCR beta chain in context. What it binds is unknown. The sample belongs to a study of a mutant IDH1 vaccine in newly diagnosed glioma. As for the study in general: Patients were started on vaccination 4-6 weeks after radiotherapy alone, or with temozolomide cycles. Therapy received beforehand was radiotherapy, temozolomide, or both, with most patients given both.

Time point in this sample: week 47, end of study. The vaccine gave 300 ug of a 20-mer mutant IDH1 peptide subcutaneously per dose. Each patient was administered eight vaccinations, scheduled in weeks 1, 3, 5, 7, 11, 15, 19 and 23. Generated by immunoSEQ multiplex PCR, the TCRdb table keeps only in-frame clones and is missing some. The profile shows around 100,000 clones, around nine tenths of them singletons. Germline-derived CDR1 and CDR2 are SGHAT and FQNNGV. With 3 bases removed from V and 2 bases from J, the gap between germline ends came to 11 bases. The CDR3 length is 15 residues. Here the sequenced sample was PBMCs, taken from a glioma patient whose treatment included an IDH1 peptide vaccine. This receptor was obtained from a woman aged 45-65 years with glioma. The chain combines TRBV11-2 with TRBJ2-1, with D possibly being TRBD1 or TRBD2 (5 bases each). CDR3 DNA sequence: TGTGCCAGCAGCTTTAATTCGGGACCCTACAATGAGCAGTTCTTC. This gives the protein CASSFNSGPYNEQFF.